This T cell receptor beta chain was obtained from a study of blood T cell repertoires in COVID-19. In the original analysis: The authors estimated nucleated cell counts from reference gene primer amplification. The assay was immunoSEQ multiplex PCR, and TCRdb's table has in-frame clones only and misses some. V and J calls plus clone size are reproduced from that table; the DNA served to infer D and trimming. The sample contains hundreds of thousands of clones, just under 90% of which appear only once. The ends lost 2 bases at V and 4 bases at J; junction bases unmatched: 4. CDR1 is SGHDT, CDR2 YYEEEE, per germline. The CDR3 is 15 amino acids. Study members were between roughly 18 and 100 years old and lived in approximately 25 US regions. Participants were placed into cohorts based on the clinical history they reported.

The source is a woman in her twenties or thirties who had recovered from COVID-19. Sequencing was carried out using PBMCs or T cells enriched from blood (not recorded which). The V and J genes are TRBV5-6 and TRBJ2-3; 10 bases line up with TRBD2. The CDR3 loop is CASSFLAGASDTQYF. The CDR3 DNA is TGTGCCAGCAGCTTCCTAGCGGGAGCTTCAGATACGCAGTATTTT.